Each of the 9 T cell receptor beta chains below was sequenced from the same sample in a study of vaccination and CD4 T cells after COVID-19 (dated by TCRdb to between 2021 and 2023). Antigen specificity for these receptors is unknown. Libraries were made using PCR. Sequenced using an Illumina iSeq 100. TCR sequencing of DNA from cultured CD4+ T cells used the Oncomine TCR Beta short-read assay at the Johns Hopkins FTIC core. Using fastp at Q25 and MiXCR, TCRdb reprocessed the public reads and kept productive beta chains. Rows are combined by CDR3 protein, so each entry shows the most common genes and DNA. The table for this sample lists some 5,400 distinct CDR3 sequences; 35% to 60% of them were counted only once. The leading ten clones occupy roughly 29% of the sample. The sample's treatment or condition label is to be understood as: roughly 10-day PBMC culture with coronavirus spike peptide pools or control peptides (ViraFEST assay).

The sequenced sample consisted of CD4+ T cells from blood, cultured in vitro. The receptors stem from a human donor who had recovered from COVID-19.

The rearrangement links TRBV10-3 to TRBJ2-2; 13 nucleotides align to TRBD2. The CDR3 sequence is 17 residues long. J lost 0 bases, V lost 5 bases, and 3 bases had no gene match. Germline CDR1 is ENHRY and CDR2 is SYGVKD. The CDR3, as DNA: TGTGCCATCAGTCCGACTAGCGGGGGGCCGAACACCGGGGAGCTGTTTTTT. Its protein product is CAISPTSGGPNTGELFF.

This clonotype was observed a handful of times. J is TRBJ1-1 and V is TRBV7-2; D gene uncertain. Germline V CDR1 and CDR2: SGHTA, FQGNSA. This CDR3 has 15 residues. The V end was cut by 1 base, the J end by 1 base, with 10 bases between. Written as DNA, the CDR3 is TGTGCCAGCAGCTTAGGGGCTGTAGAGAACACTGAAGCTTTCTTT. Translating it yields CASSLGAVENTEAFF.

By frequency in the sample, this clonotype is large. The rearrangement joins TRBV10-1 to TRBJ2-7; D gene ambiguous. Trimming removed 10 bases at V and 2 bases at J, with 12 bases between. The CDR3 contains 12 residues. In germline, CDR1 is WNHNN, CDR2 SYGVQD (reference sequence). The CDR3 sequence is CAKPTAAYEQYF. As DNA, the CDR3 is TGCGCCAAGCCGACGGCGGCCTACGAGCAGTACTTC.

As regards this clonotype: At one end, the junction sequence differs from germline, possibly due to a read error. This chain joins TRBV11-1 and TRBJ2-5; 10 positions match TRBD2. From germline, CDR1 is SGHAT and CDR2 FQDESV (reference sequence). The CDR3 contains 14 residues. CDR3 nucleotide sequence: TGTGCCAGCAGCGTAGCGGGGGGCGGCGAGACCCAGTACTTC. Protein product: CASSVAGGGETQYF.

This clonotype was recorded only once. The CDR3 DNA follows: TGTGCCAGCAGCTTTACCCCCTACAATGAGCAGTTCTTC. Its translation: CASSFTPYNEQFF. This sequence joins TRBV7-3 and TRBJ2-1; D unclear. This CDR3 spans 13 amino acids. V dropped 3 bases and J dropped 2 bases, with 5 bases sitting between them. The germline gives CDR1 SGHTA, CDR2 FQGTGA.

This chain connects TRBV6-1 to TRBJ2-7, with a tentative D call TRBD1 (6 bases). V was cut by 0 bases and J by 0 bases, with 15 bases left in between. The CDR3 totals 17 residues. Germline lookup yields CDR1 MNHNS and CDR2 SASEGT. The CDR3 sequence is CASSEAGRQAGSYEQYF. The CDR3 nucleotides read TGTGCCAGCAGTGAAGCGGGTCGACAGGCAGGCTCCTACGAGCAGTACTTC.

The rearrangement links TRBV18 to TRBJ1-2; 11 bases align to TRBD1. Looked up from germline, CDR1 is KGHSH and CDR2 is LQKENI. This CDR3 is 15 amino acids long. Germline trimming cut 0 bases from V and 5 bases from J; bases unmatched to any gene: 2. CDR3 loop: CASSPPGQGVYGYTF. The CDR3 nucleotides are TGTGCCAGCTCACCACCGGGACAGGGGGTTTATGGCTACACCTTC.

The chain has TRBV6-1 and TRBJ1-2; no clear D. Germline lookup yields CDR1 MNHNS and CDR2 SASEGT. V was clipped by 7 bases and J by 7 bases, with 13 bases between them. The CDR3 extends over 12 amino acids. As DNA, the CDR3 is TGTGCCAGCAAGGAGACATCGTTTGGCTACACCTTC. This translates into CASKETSFGYTF.

This clonotype has more than one count but fewer than ten. V gene TRBV27 combines with J gene TRBJ1-1; D unclear. The germline gives CDR1 MNHEY, CDR2 SMNVEV (reference sequence). Deletions cut 2 bases from V and 5 bases from J, with 9 bases between. There are 13 residues in the CDR3. CDR3 in amino acids: CASSLNGQTEAFF. The DNA of the CDR3 is TGTGCCAGCAGTTTAAATGGGCAGACTGAAGCTTTCTTT.